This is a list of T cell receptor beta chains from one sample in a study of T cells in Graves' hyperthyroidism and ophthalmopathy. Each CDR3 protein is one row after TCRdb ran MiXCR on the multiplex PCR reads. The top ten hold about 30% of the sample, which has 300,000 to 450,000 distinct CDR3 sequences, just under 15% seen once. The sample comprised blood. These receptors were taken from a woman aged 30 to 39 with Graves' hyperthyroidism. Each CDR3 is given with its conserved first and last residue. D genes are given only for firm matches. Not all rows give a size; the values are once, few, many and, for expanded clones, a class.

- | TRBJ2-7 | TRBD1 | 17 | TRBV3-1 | TGTGCCAGCAGCCAAAACTACAGGACAGGGAAATCCTACGAGCAGTACTTC | CASSQNYRTGKSYEQYF
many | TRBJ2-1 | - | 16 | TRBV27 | TGTGCCAGCAGTTTATCGGGGGTTAGCTCCTACAATGAGCAGTTCTTC | CASSLSGVSSYNEQFF
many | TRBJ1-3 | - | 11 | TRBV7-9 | TGTGCCAGCAGCGGAGGCGGCACCATATATTTT | CASSGGGTIYF
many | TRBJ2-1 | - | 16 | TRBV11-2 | TGTGCCAGCAGCTTTAGAGGGGATAGCTCCTACAATGAGCAGTTCTTC | CASSFRGDSSYNEQFF
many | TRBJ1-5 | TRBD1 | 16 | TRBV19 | TGTGCCACAAATCCCGGGACAGGGATAGGCAATCAGCCCCAGCATTTT | CATNPGTGIGNQPQHF
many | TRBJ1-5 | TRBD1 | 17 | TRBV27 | TGTGCCAGCAGTCCCCGGGTAGGGACAGGGGGCAATCAGCCCCAGCATTTT | CASSPRVGTGGNQPQHF
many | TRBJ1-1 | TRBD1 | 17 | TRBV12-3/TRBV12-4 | TGTGCCAGCAGTCTAGGACCAGGGGGATCAGAAAACACTGAAGCTTTCTTT | CASSLGPGGSENTEAFF
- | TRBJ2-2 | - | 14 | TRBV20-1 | TGCAGTGCTAGACTACGGGGGAGCACCGGGGAGCTGTTTTTT | CSARLRGSTGELFF
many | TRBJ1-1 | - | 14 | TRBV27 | TGTGCCAGCAGTTTCCGGAGCATGAACACTGAAGCTTTCTTT | CASSFRSMNTEAFF
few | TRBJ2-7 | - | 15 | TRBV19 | TGTGCCAGTAGTATTATTGGAGCAGACTCCTACGAGCAGTACTTC | CASSIIGADSYEQYF
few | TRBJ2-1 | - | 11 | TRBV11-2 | TGTGCCAGCAGCCCTATGGATGAGCAGTTCTTC | CASSPMDEQFF
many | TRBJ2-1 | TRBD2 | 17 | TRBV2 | TGTGCCAGCAGCGCTATAATGACGGGACTAGCGGCCAATGAGCAGTTCTTC | CASSAIMTGLAANEQFF
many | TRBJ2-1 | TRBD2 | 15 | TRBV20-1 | TGCAGTGCTAGAGATTCTAGCGGGAGCAGGGGAGGGCAGTTCTTC | CSARDSSGSRGGQFF
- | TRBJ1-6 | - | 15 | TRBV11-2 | TGTGCCAGCAGCTTAGGGTTCCAAACCCGTCCCTCCCTCCACTTT | CASSLGFQTRPSLHF
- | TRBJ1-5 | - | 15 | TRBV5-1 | TGCGCCAGCAGCTTGGAACCCATGGGGTATCAGCCCCAGCATTTT | CASSLEPMGYQPQHF
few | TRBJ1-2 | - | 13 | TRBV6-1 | TGTGCCAGCAGTGAATCCCTGAACTATGGCTACACCTTC | CASSESLNYGYTF
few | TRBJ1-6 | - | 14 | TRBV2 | TGTGCCAGCACGGACAGCTCCTATAATTCACCCCTCCACTTT | CASTDSSYNSPLHF
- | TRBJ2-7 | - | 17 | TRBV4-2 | TGTGCCAGCAGCCCAAGGAGGCGCCAAAGAGGGGCCTACGAGCAGTACTTC | CASSPRRRQRGAYEQYF
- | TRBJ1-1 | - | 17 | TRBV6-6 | TGTGCCAGCAGTTACCAGAGGGGTCGGCAGATGAACACTGAAGCTTTCTTT | CASSYQRGRQMNTEAFF
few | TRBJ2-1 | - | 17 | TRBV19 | TGTGCCAGTAGTATCGACCGGGCAACAGGGTCCTACAATGAGCAGTTCTTC | CASSIDRATGSYNEQFF
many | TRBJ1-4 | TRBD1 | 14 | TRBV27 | TGTGCCAGCAGCAGACAGGGGATGGATGAAAAACTGTTTTTT | CASSRQGMDEKLFF
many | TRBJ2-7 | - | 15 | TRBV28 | TGTGCCAGCAGTAACCGCCGGGACGGGGTTTACGAGCAGTACTTC | CASSNRRDGVYEQYF
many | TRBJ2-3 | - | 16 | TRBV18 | TGTGCCAGCTCACCACAGGTTGAAGGAAGCACAGATACGCAGTATTTT | CASSPQVEGSTDTQYF
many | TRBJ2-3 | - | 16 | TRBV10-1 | TGCGCCAGCAGTGAGTCGGGGGACTTCTCCACAGATACGCAGTATTTT | CASSESGDFSTDTQYF
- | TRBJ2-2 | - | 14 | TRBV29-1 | TGCAGCGTGGGGGGCGCGGTCACAGCGGGGGAGCTGTTTTTT | CSVGGAVTAGELFF
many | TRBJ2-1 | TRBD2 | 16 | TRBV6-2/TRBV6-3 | TGTGCCAGCAGTTCGGGACTAGCGGGAGGGCCCGAAGAGCAGTTCTTC | CASSSGLAGGPEEQFF
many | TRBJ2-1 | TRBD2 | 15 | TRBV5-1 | TGCGCCAGCAGCTCCGGGACTAACCCCTACAATGAGCAGTTCTTC | CASSSGTNPYNEQFF
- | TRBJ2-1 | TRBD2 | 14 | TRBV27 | TGTGCCAGCAGTTCAGGCGGGAGGGTGGATGAGCAGTTCTTC | CASSSGGRVDEQFF
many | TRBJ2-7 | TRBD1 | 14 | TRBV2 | TGTGCCAGCAGCCGTGGGACAGCCGCCTACGAGCAGTACTTC | CASSRGTAAYEQYF
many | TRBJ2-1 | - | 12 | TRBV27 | TGTGCCAGCAGCAGGACCTACAATGAGCAGTTCTTC | CASSRTYNEQFF
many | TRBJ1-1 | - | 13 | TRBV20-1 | TGCAGTCCCCAGGCGGAGATGAACACTGAAGCTTTCTTT | CSPQAEMNTEAFF
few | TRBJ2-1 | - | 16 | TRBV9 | TGTGCCAGCAGCGTATTGACGGAGTGGGGTGGGAATGAGCAGTTCTTC | CASSVLTEWGGNEQFF